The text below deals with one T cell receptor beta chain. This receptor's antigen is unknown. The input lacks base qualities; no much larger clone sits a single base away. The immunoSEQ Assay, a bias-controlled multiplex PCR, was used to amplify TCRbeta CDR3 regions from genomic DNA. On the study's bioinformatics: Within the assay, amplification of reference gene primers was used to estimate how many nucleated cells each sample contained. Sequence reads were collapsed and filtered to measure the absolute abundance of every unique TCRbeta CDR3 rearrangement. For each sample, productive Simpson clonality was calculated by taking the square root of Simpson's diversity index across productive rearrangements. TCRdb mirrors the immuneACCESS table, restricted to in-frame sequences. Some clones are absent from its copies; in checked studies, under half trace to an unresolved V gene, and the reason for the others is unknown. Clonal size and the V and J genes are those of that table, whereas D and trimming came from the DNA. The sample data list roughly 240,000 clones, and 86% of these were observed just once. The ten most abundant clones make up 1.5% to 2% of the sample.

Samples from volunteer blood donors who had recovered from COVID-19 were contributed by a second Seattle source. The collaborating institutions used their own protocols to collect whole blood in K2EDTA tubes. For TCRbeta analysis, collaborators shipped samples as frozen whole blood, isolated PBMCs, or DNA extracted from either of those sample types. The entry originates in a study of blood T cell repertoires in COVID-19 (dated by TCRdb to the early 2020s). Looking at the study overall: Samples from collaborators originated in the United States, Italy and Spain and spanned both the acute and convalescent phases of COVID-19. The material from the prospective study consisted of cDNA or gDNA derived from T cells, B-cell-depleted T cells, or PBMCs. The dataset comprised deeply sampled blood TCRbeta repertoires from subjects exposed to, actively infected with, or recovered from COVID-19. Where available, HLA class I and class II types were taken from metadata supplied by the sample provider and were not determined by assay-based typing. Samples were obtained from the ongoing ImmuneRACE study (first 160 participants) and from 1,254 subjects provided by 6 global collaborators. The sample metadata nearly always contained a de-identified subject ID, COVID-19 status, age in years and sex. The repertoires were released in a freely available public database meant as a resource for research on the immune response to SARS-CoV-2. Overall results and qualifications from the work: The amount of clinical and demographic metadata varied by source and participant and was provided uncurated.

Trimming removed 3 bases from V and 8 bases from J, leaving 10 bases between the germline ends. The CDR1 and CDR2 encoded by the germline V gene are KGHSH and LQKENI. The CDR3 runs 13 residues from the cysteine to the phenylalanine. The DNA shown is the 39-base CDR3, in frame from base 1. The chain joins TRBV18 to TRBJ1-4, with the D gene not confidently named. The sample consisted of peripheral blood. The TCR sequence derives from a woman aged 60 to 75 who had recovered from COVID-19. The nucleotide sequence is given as TGTGCCAGCTCACCCCTGAACGAGGAAAAACTGTTTTTT. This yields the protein CASSPLNEEKLFF.